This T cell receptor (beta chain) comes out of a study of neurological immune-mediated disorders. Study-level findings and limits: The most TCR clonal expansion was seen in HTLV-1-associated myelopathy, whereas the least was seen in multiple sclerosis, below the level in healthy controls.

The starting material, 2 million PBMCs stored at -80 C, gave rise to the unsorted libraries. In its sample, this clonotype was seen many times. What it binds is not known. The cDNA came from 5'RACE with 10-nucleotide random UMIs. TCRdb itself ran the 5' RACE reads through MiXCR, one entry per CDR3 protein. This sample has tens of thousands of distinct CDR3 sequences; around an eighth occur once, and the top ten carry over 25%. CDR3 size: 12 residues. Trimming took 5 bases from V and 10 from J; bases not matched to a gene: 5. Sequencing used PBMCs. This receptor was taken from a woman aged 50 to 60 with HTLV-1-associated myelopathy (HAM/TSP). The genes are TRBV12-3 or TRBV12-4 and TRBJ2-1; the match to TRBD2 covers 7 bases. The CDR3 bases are TGTGCCAGCAGTCTCCCCGGGAGGGAGCAGTTCTTC. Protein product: CASSLPGREQFF.